The 28 T cell receptor beta chains below were found in one sample sequenced in a study of blood T cell repertoires in COVID-19. Sequencing was performed with immunoSEQ multiplex PCR; in TCRdb, only in-frame clones are kept and a portion is missing. Of about 120,000 clones in the sample, around four fifths are singletons; the top ten hold 2% to 2.5%. The sequencing sample was made of peripheral blood. The origin of the receptors is a man in his thirties or forties with acute or convalescent COVID-19.

The V and J genes are TRBV19 and TRBJ1-2; 8 bases fit TRBD1. Germline-derived CDR1 and CDR2 are LNHDA and SQIVND (reference sequence). The V gene end was trimmed by 0 bases and the J gene end by 7 bases; junction bases not matched to a gene: 10. The CDR3 contains 16 residues. The DNA of the CDR3 is TGTGCCAGTAGTATAGATCTCCCCGACAGGGGTAGTGGCTACACCTTC. Encoded protein: CASSIDLPDRGSGYTF.

The sample holds one count of this clone. The V gene is TRBV6-5, the J gene TRBJ1-2; 10 bases align to TRBD1. The CDR3 loop spans 14 amino acids. With 4 bases clipped from V and 7 bases from J, the junction kept 6 bases outside the gene matches. CDR1 MNHEY and CDR2 SVGAGI come from the germline V gene. The CDR3 protein is CASSFDRDRGGYTF. CDR3 nucleotide sequence: TGTGCCAGCAGTTTCGACCGGGACAGGGGTGGCTACACCTTC.

The rearrangement links TRBV6-2 or TRBV6-3 to TRBJ2-7, with 7 bases fitting TRBD1. The CDR3 has 16 amino acids. Germline trimming cut 5 bases from V and 0 bases from J; bases unmatched to any gene: 10. In germline, CDR1 is MNHEY, CDR2 SVGEGT. DNA of the CDR3: TGTGCCAGCAGTCCCCCCTTGGGGGACAGCTCCTACGAGCAGTACTTC. Translation: CASSPPLGDSSYEQYF.

The chain is built from TRBV18 and TRBJ2-1; possibly TRBD2 for D (6 bases). V was trimmed by 1 base and J by 5 bases, leaving 9 bases between them. Germline assignment: CDR1 KGHSH and CDR2 LQKENI. The CDR3 extends over 14 amino acids. This CDR3 is CASSPLGGDNEQFF. The DNA for the CDR3 is TGTGCCAGCTCACCACTCGGGGGAGACAATGAGCAGTTCTTC. The variable domain in full, completed from reference TRBV18 and TRBJ2-1, reads NAGVMQNPRHLVRRRGQEARLRCSPMKGHSHVYWYRQLPEEGLKFMVYLQKENIIDESGMPKERFSAEFPKEGPSILRIQQVVRGDSAAYFCASSPLGGDNEQFFGPGTRLTVL.

The chain's CDR3 is CASSLVDNRADYGYTF. The CDR3 DNA sequence: TGTGCCAGCAGCTTAGTAGACAACAGGGCGGACTATGGCTACACCTTC. This chain joins TRBV7-2 and TRBJ1-2; D might be TRBD1 (6 bases). Trimming removed 1 base from V and 3 bases from J, with 15 bases in between. The CDR3 length is 16 residues. In germline, CDR1 is SGHTA, CDR2 FQGNSA.

V and J are TRBV7-2 and TRBJ2-1; TRBD1 is a possible D gene (5 bases). The V end lost 5 bases, the J end lost 13 bases, and 12 bases lay between the germline ends. Germline assignment: CDR1 SGHTA and CDR2 FQGNSA. This CDR3 has 11 amino acids. The CDR3 loop reads CASSPGLVQFF. In DNA form, the CDR3 reads TGTGCCAGCAGCCCAGGGCTAGTCCAGTTCTTC.

The chain links TRBV6-5 to TRBJ1-2; maybe TRBD1 (6 bases). Looked up from germline, CDR1 is MNHEY and CDR2 is SVGAGI. CDR3 length: 14 amino acids. Trimming removed 7 bases at V and 4 bases at J, with 16 bases between. Here the CDR3 reads CASTPGHSFYGYTF. The CDR3 nucleotides are TGTGCCAGCACCCCGGGACATTCTTTCTATGGCTACACCTTC.

This clone came up a few times. The chain carries TRBV19 and TRBJ1-5; 9 bases are shared with TRBD1. Germline assignment: CDR1 LNHDA and CDR2 SQIVND (reference sequence). CDR3 length equals 14 residues. V lost 5 bases, J lost 6 bases, and 5 bases stayed unmatched. CDR3 sequence reads: CASSDTGGGQPQHF. DNA for the CDR3: TGTGCCAGTAGTGATACAGGGGGCGGTCAGCCCCAGCATTTT.

The chain combines TRBV29-1 with TRBJ1-1; 8 bases agree with TRBD1. CDR1 SQVTM and CDR2 ANQGSEA come from the germline V gene. V shed 6 bases and J 0 bases; nucleotides not matched to a gene: 6. The CDR3 runs to 14 residues. CDR3 loop: CSVDRGGLNTEAFF. The CDR3 coding sequence is TGCAGCGTAGACAGGGGTGGTCTGAACACTGAAGCTTTCTTT.

The chain couples TRBV20-1 to TRBJ2-1, with 8 bases matching TRBD1. CDR1 is DFQATT and CDR2 is SNEGSKA in the germline V gene (reference sequence). This CDR3 has 11 amino acids. V lost 6 bases to trimming and J lost 8 bases; unmatched junction nucleotides: 3. The DNA for the CDR3 is TGCAGTGCCAAACAGGGGGATGAGCAGTTCTTC. It encodes CSAKQGDEQFF.

This clone showed up just a few times. In nucleotides, the CDR3 is TGTGCCTGGAACAGGAATGTAGACACCGGGGAGCTGTTTTTT. This sequence encodes CAWNRNVDTGELFF. The rearrangement links TRBV30 to TRBJ2-2, with D tentatively TRBD1 (5 bases). In germline, CDR1 is GTSNPN, CDR2 SVGIG (reference sequence). V lost 4 bases, J lost 3 bases, and 12 bases lay in between. CDR3 length: 14 amino acids.

This chain connects TRBV30 to TRBJ2-2, with D unclear. The CDR3 sequence is 13 residues long. Per germline, CDR1 GTSNPN and CDR2 SVGIG (reference sequence). The V gene lost 0 bases and the J gene lost 4 bases, with 6 bases spanning the gap. This CDR3 is CAWSVGFTGELFF. For the CDR3, the DNA is TGTGCCTGGAGTGTTGGCTTCACCGGGGAGCTGTTTTTT. The whole variable domain, remainder taken from reference TRBV30 and TRBJ2-2, is SQTIHQWPATLVQPVGSPLSLECTVEGTSNPNLYWYRQAAGRGLQLLFYSVGIGQISSEVPQNLSASRPQDRQFILSSKKLLLSDSGFYLCAWSVGFTGELFFGEGSRLTVL.

The chain employs TRBV2 and TRBJ2-3; 9 bases are a match to TRBD2. The CDR3 spans 15 residues. CDR1 is SNHLY, CDR2 FYNNEI, per germline. With V trimmed by 3 bases and J by 2 bases, 3 bases remained unmatched. CDR3 nucleotides: TGTGCCAGCAGTGAGGCTAGCGGGGTCACAGATACGCAGTATTTT. Protein product: CASSEASGVTDTQYF.

The rearrangement uses TRBV19 and TRBJ2-1, with 8 bases identical to TRBD2. Trimming at V came to 6 bases and at J to 3 bases, leaving 7 bases not matched to a gene. There are 15 residues in the CDR3. Germline lookup yields CDR1 LNHDA and CDR2 SQIVND (reference sequence). CDR3: CASSLREGGYNEQFF. CDR3 nucleotide sequence: TGTGCCAGTAGCCTACGGGAGGGGGGCTACAATGAGCAGTTCTTC. Combining the CDR3 with reference TRBV19 and TRBJ2-1 gives the whole variable domain DGGITQSPKYLFRKEGQNVTLSCEQNLNHDAMYWYRQDPGQGLRLIYYSQIVNDFQKGDIAEGYSVSREKKESFPLTVTSAQKNPTAFYLCASSLREGGYNEQFFGPGTRLTVL.

The chain links TRBV19 to TRBJ1-2; maybe TRBD1 (6 bases). This CDR3 spans 14 amino acids. CDR1 and CDR2 (germline): LNHDA, SQIVND (reference sequence). V was cut by 5 bases and J by 4 bases, with 14 bases left in between. The CDR3 region has the DNA TGTGCCAGTAGTCTATTAACAGGGAGCTATGGCTACACCTTC. Residues: CASSLLTGSYGYTF.

This chain links TRBV9 with TRBJ1-3; possible D gene TRBD1, 5 bases. Germline V lookup: CDR1 SGDLS, CDR2 YYNGEE. The CDR3 extends over 15 amino acids. V dropped 0 bases and J dropped 3 bases, with 10 bases sitting between them. CDR3: CASSVVGGVGNTIYF. Here the CDR3 DNA reads TGTGCCAGCAGCGTAGTCGGAGGGGTTGGAAACACCATATATTTT.

The chain's CDR3 is CASSQGGLAGGTDTQYF. CDR3 in DNA: TGTGCCAGCAGCCAAGGCGGACTAGCGGGGGGTACAGATACGCAGTATTTT. This rearrangement joins TRBV4-2 to TRBJ2-3; 14 bases match TRBD2. The CDR3 is 17 residues long. The germline CDR1 and CDR2 sequences are LGHNA and YNFKEQ. V was clipped by 1 base and J by 3 bases; unmatched bases: 3.

V is TRBV7-2 and J is TRBJ2-5; D is possibly TRBD2 (5 bases). Germline-derived CDR1 and CDR2 are SGHTA and FQGNSA. V was pared by 5 bases and J by 3 bases, with 13 bases between. The CDR3 is made up of 14 amino acids. CDR3 residues: CASSPEDYEETQYF. Written as DNA, the CDR3 is TGTGCCAGCAGCCCCGAAGACTACGAAGAGACCCAGTACTTC. Filled out from reference TRBV7-2 and TRBJ2-5, the complete variable domain reads GAGVSQSPSNKVTEKGKDVELRCDPISGHTALYWYRQSLGQGLEFLIYFQGNSAPDKSGLPSDRFSAERTGGSVSTLTIQRTQQEDSAVYLCASSPEDYEETQYFGPGTRLLVL.

The chain employs TRBV6-2 or TRBV6-3 and TRBJ1-5, with 10 bases fitting TRBD1. Germline V gene data show CDR1 as MNHEY and CDR2 as SVGEGT. The J segment lost 6 bases and the V segment lost 5 bases, leaving 7 bases of the junction unmatched. The CDR3 length is 15 residues. In nucleotides, the CDR3 is TGTGCCAGCAGTCACCGGGACAGGGGTACTCAGCCCCAGCATTTT. It is translated as CASSHRDRGTQPQHF.

The chain joins TRBV13 to TRBJ2-2, with D possibly TRBD1 on 6 matching bases. Trimming took off 2 bases at V and 3 bases at J, with 13 bases between the two ends. From germline, CDR1 is PRHDT and CDR2 FYEKMQ (reference sequence). CDR3 size: 16 residues. CDR3 region: CASSLTGIGHTGELFF. The CDR3 coding sequence is TGTGCCAGCAGCTTAACAGGGATAGGGCACACCGGGGAGCTGTTTTTT. Filled out from reference TRBV13 and TRBJ2-2, the complete variable domain reads AAGVIQSPRHLIKEKRETATLKCYPIPRHDTVYWYQQGPGQDPQFLISFYEKMQSDKGSIPDRFSAQQFSDYHSELNMSSLELGDSALYFCASSLTGIGHTGELFFGEGSRLTVL.

The chain is built from TRBV6-5 and TRBJ1-5; no reliable D call. Trimming shortened V by 2 bases and J by 4 bases, and 6 bases separated the two germline ends. This CDR3 region has 13 residues. Germline CDR1 MNHEY, CDR2 SVGAGI. CDR3 coding DNA: TGTGCCAGCAGTTACGGGCCAAATCAGCCCCAGCATTTT. Amino acids: CASSYGPNQPQHF.

The chain couples TRBV6-6 to TRBJ2-3; D is possibly TRBD2 (5 bases). The CDR3 is made up of 12 amino acids. Per the germline V gene, CDR1 is MNHNY and CDR2 is SVGAGI (reference sequence). Trimming left V 4 bases short and J 10 bases short, with 12 bases between. The DNA for the CDR3 is TGTGCCAGCAGTTTAGGGAGTAGTGCGCAGTATTTT. Translation: CASSLGSSAQYF.

This clone appeared a few times. The chain is built from TRBV10-3 and TRBJ1-2, with D maybe TRBD1 (6 bases). Per the germline V gene, CDR1 is ENHRY and CDR2 is SYGVKD. V gave up 2 bases and J gave up 8 bases, with 27 bases separating them. This CDR3 has 18 residues. In DNA form, the CDR3 reads TGTGCCATCAGTGAGCCCGACAGGACTCTCACTCCCGAGGGGGGCTACACCTTC. Encoded protein: CAISEPDRTLTPEGGYTF.

This clone was observed a single time. Here the CDR3 reads CASSSRGGLADTGELFF. In DNA form, the CDR3 reads TGTGCCAGCAGCTCCCGTGGGGGACTAGCGGACACCGGGGAGCTGTTTTTT. The rearrangement links TRBV9 to TRBJ2-2; 11 nucleotides align to TRBD2. The CDR3 consists of 17 residues. Germline V gives CDR1 SGDLS, CDR2 YYNGEE. J gave up 3 bases and V 4 bases, and 8 bases lay outside the gene matches.

The V gene is TRBV6-1, the J gene TRBJ2-3; TRBD2 matches 8 bases. V lost 1 base to trimming and J lost 4 bases; unmatched junction nucleotides: 7. This CDR3 is 16 amino acids long. CDR1 is MNHNS, CDR2 SASEGT, per germline. The CDR3 nucleotides read TGTGCCAGCAGTGAAGGGTCGGGAGGGCCAGCAGATACGCAGTATTTT. This translates into CASSEGSGGPADTQYF.

The V and J genes are TRBV6-2 or TRBV6-3 and TRBJ1-2; D remains ambiguous. The CDR3 extends over 11 amino acids. CDR1 and CDR2 from the germline V gene are MNHEY and SVGEGT. V lost 6 bases, J lost 2 bases, and 4 bases lay in between. The CDR3 sequence: CASSANYGYTF. CDR3 bases: TGTGCCAGCAGCGCGAACTATGGCTACACCTTC.

The rearrangement uses TRBV29-1 and TRBJ1-2; a weak D match, TRBD1 (5 bases). V was trimmed by 1 base and J by 5 bases, leaving 14 bases between them. The CDR3 sequence is 14 residues long. CDR1 and CDR2 (germline): SQVTM, ANQGSEA. The CDR3 is CSVEVAREGYGYTF. In DNA, the CDR3 is TGCAGCGTTGAAGTCGCTAGGGAGGGGTATGGCTACACCTTC.

This clone occurred a few times. The chain recombines TRBV7-9 with TRBJ2-1, with D possibly TRBD1 on 6 matching bases. V was shortened by 8 bases and J by 6 bases, with 14 bases between the two germline ends. Germline V lookup: CDR1 SEHNR, CDR2 FQNEAQ (reference sequence). The CDR3 runs to 13 residues. The CDR3 nucleotides read TGTGCCAGCTGTGGGGGCTGGGGCAATGAGCAGTTCTTC. This encodes CASCGGWGNEQFF.